Included here is one TCR beta chain sequence, with context. Its matching antigen is unknown. The V gene's germline CDR1 is SNHLY and CDR2 FYNNEI. CDR3 length: 11 residues. The V and J ends lost 8 bases and 4 bases respectively, with 9 bases between them. After isolation, RNA underwent reverse transcription to generate cDNA as the sequencing template. TCRdb's table, derived via immunoSEQ multiplex PCR, lists solely in-frame clones and lacks some. The repertoire holds under 300,000 clones, with around 67% as singletons. Punch biopsies of lesional scalp, plus peripheral blood, were taken from alopecia areata patients. The sample comes from a study of CD8+ T cells in alopecia areata. Study-wide context: The study gave treated patients oral tofacitinib at 5 to 10 mg twice daily. Study results and caveats: Across lesional scalp, and particularly alopecia totalis/universalis, clonality surpassed that of normal scalp.

The source is a human donor with alopecia areata. V usage is TRBV2 and J usage is TRBJ2-7; the D call may be TRBD1 or TRBD2 (5 bases each). Sequenced here: CD4+ T cells sorted from blood, sampled at week 0. Written as DNA, the CDR3 is TGTGCCAGCGGGGGTTCTTACGAGCAGTACTTC. It yields the protein CASGGSYEQYF.